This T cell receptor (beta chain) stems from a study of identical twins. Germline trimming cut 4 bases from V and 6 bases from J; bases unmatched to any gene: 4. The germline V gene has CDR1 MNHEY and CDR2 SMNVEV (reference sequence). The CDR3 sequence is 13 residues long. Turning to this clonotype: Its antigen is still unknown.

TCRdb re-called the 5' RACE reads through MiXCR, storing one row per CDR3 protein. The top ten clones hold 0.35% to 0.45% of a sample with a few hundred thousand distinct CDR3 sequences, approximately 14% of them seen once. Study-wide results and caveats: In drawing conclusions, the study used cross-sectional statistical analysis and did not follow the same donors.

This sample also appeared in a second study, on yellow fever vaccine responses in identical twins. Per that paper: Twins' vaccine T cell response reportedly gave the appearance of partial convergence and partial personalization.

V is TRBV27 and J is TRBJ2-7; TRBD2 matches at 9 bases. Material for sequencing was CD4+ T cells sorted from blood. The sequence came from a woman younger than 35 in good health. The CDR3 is CASSSVAGVEQYV. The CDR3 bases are TGTGCCAGCAGTTCAGTAGCGGGGGTCGAGCAGTACGTC.